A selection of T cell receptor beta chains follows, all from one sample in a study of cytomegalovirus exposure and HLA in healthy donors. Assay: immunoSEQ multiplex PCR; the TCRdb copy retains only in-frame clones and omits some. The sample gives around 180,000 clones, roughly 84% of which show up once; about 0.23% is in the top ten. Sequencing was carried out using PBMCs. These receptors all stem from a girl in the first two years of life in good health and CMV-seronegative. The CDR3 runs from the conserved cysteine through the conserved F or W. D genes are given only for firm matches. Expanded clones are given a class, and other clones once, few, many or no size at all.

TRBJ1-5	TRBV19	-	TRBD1	TGTGCCAGTAGTGAAATTGACAGGGGCGCTCAGCCCCAGCATTTT	CASSEIDRGAQPQHF
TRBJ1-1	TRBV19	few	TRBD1	TGTGCCAGTAGTCGCGACAGGGTAAGGTTTTTCCTGAACACTGAAGCTTTCTTT	CASSRDRVRFFLNTEAFF
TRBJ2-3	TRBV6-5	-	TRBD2	TGTGCCAGCAGTTCTGCGGGGGGGGCTGGAGATACGCAGTATTTT	CASSSAGGAGDTQYF
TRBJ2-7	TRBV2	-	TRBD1	TGTGCCAGCAGTTGGGACAGGGGGCCGCAGTACTTC	CASSWDRGPQYF
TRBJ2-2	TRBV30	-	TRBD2	TGTGCCTGGATACTAGCGGGAAGGGGGGAGCTGTTTTTT	CAWILAGRGELFF
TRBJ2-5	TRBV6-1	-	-	TGTGCCAGCAGTGAAGTGGCCCAGCAGTACTTC	CASSEVAQQYF
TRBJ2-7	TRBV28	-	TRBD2	TGTGCCAGCAGTTTATCCAGCGGGGGCCTCTACGAGCAGTACTTC	CASSLSSGGLYEQYF
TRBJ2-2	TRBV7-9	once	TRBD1	TGTGCCAGCAGCCTACGGACAGGGGGGCACACCGGGGAGCTGTTTTTT	CASSLRTGGHTGELFF
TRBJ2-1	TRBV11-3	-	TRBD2	TGTGCCAGCAGCTTAGATGGGGCTAGCGGGTCCTACAATGAGCAGTTCTTC	CASSLDGASGSYNEQFF
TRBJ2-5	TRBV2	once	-	TGTGCCAGCAGTGAACCCAGGGTAGGGGAGACCCAGTACTTC	CASSEPRVGETQYF
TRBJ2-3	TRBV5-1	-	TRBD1	TGCGCCAGCAGGCAACAGGGGACAGATACGCAGTATTTT	CASRQQGTDTQYF
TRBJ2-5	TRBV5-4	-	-	TGTGCCAGCAGCTTGGCGGGGGGCCTCCAAGAGACCCAGTACTTC	CASSLAGGLQETQYF
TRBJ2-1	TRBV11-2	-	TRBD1	TGTGCCAGCAGCTTAGGGGTCCTAGGGGACAGGAGTCACAATGAGCAGTTCTTC	CASSLGVLGDRSHNEQFF
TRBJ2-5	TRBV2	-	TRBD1	TGTGCCAGCAGTCAACAGGGGTGGGAGACCCAGTACTTC	CASSQQGWETQYF
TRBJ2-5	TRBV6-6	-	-	TGTGCCAGCAGCCAGGGATTCCAAGAGACCCAGTACTTC	CASSQGFQETQYF
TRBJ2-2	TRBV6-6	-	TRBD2	TGTGCCAGCAGTTACCAAGCGGGAAGGGGCGGGGAGCTGTTTTTT	CASSYQAGRGGELFF
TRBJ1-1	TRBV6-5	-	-	TGTGCCAGCCTAAGGGGCTTGACCCCGGGCGCTGAAGCTTTCTTT	CASLRGLTPGAEAFF
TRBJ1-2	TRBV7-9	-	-	TGTGCCAGCAGCCCCTGGCGGGGGGAACAAGACTATGGCTACACCTTC	CASSPWRGEQDYGYTF
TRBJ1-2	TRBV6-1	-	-	TGTGCCAGCAGTGAATCCAGAGGTCTATCCCGCTACACCTTC	CASSESRGLSRYTF
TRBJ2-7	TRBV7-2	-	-	TGTGCCAGCAGCTTAGCGCCCGGGGTGGAATACGAGCAGTACTTC	CASSLAPGVEYEQYF
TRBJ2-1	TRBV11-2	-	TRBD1	TGTGCCAGCAGCTTACCTACAGGGGGCAATGAGCAGTTCTTC	CASSLPTGGNEQFF
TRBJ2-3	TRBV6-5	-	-	TGTGCCAGCAGTTACGGCCTAGCTTTCACAGATACGCAGTATTTT	CASSYGLAFTDTQYF
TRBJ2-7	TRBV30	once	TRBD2	TGTGCCTGGAGTCTTACTAGCGGGCCCTACGAGCAGTACTTC	CAWSLTSGPYEQYF
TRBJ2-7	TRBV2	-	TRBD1	TGTGCCAGCAGGGCCGGGACAGGGGGACGAGGCGAGCAGTACTTC	CASRAGTGGRGEQYF
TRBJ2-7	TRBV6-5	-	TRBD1	TGTGCCAGCAGTTCTCCGGGACAGGCTTTCTACGAGCAGTACTTC	CASSSPGQAFYEQYF
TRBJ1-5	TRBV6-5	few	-	TGTGCCAGCAGTTACTCGTCCCGGGTCCCATATCAGCCCCAGCATTTT	CASSYSSRVPYQPQHF
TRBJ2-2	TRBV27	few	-	TGTGCCAGCAGCACACTAGATCTTATCACCGGGGAGCTGTTTTTT	CASSTLDLITGELFF
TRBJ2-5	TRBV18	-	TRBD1	TGTGCCAGCTCACCGCTAGAGGGGGCCGCGGCAGAGACCCAGTACTTC	CASSPLEGAAAETQYF
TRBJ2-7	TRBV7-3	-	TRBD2	TGTGCCAGCAGCTTAAGTAGCGGGGGGGCCGGAGAGCAGTACTTC	CASSLSSGGAGEQYF
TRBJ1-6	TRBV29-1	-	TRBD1	TGCAGCGTGGGACAGGGCGCTAATTCACCCCTCCACTTT	CSVGQGANSPLHF
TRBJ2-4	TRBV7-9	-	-	TGTGCCAGCAGCTTTGGGCAGGGGCGAACCAAAAACATTCAGTACTTC	CASSFGQGRTKNIQYF